Listed below are T cell receptor beta chains from one sample, sequenced in a study of shared clonotypes between healthy human individuals. Repertoires were generated with immunoSEQ multiplex PCR, while TCRdb's copy carries only in-frame clones and drops some. The sample carries 1 million to 1.3 million clones, about 80% recorded once. The sequenced material came from memory CD4+ T cells from PBMCs. Source of these receptors: a man younger than 30 in good health. Some clones in this sample may be carry-over from other donors' samples. The CDR3 runs from the conserved cysteine through the conserved F or W. Fields, in order: V gene, clone size, D gene, J gene, CDR3 DNA, CDR3 protein. The D gene is left open where the match is weak. Size is stated for part of the rows, as once, few or many counts, or as a class when the clone is expanded.

TRBV4-1	NA	TRBD2	TRBJ2-5	TGCGCCAGCAGCCAAGGGAGGACTAGCGGGAACCAAGAGACCCAGTACTTC	CASSQGRTSGNQETQYF
TRBV7-3	NA	TRBD2	TRBJ2-3	TGTGCCAGCAGCTCCCCGGGACTAGTCACAGATACGCAGTATTTT	CASSSPGLVTDTQYF
TRBV7-8	NA	TRBD2	TRBJ2-7	TGTGCCAGCAGCTCCGGGACTAGGTACGAGCAGTACTTC	CASSSGTRYEQYF
TRBV7-2	NA	TRBD2	TRBJ2-1	TGTGCCAGCAGCACGTGGACTAGCGGGCGCACCCATGAGCAGTTCTTC	CASSTWTSGRTHEQFF
TRBV5-1	NA	TRBD1	TRBJ1-1	TGCGCCAGCAGCTGGGGACAGGCCGCGTTGGGTGAAGCTTTCTTT	CASSWGQAALGEAFF
TRBV27	NA	TRBD2	TRBJ2-7	TGTGCCAGCAGTTTATTCGGCGGGAGTACCCACGAGCAGTACTTC	CASSLFGGSTHEQYF
TRBV6-5	NA	NA	TRBJ1-1	TGTGCCAGCAGTTACCGGGGTGGAGGCACTGAAGCTTTCTTT	CASSYRGGGTEAFF
TRBV7-2	once	NA	TRBJ2-1	TGTGCCAGCAGCTTAGGAGGACAGCTGGTGACGTACAATGAGCAGTTCTTC	CASSLGGQLVTYNEQFF
TRBV6-5	once	NA	TRBJ1-1	TGTGCCAGCAGTTACGGGGGACTCATGAACACTGAAGCTTTCTTT	CASSYGGLMNTEAFF
TRBV5-5	NA	NA	TRBJ2-7	TGTGCCAGCAGCTTGGTGGGGGACCCCTCCTACGAGCAGTACTTC	CASSLVGDPSYEQYF
TRBV11-1	NA	TRBD1	TRBJ1-2	TGTGCCAGCAGCTTAGAAGACAGGGGACTTAACCCATATGGCTACACCTTC	CASSLEDRGLNPYGYTF
TRBV11-2	NA	TRBD2	TRBJ2-1	TGTGCCAGCAGTTCTCCTAGCGGGAGAACTCTCAATGAGCAGTTCTTC	CASSSPSGRTLNEQFF
TRBV5-1	NA	TRBD1	TRBJ2-7	TGCGCCAGCAGCTGGGGACAGGCGAGCTCCTACGAGCAGTACTTC	CASSWGQASSYEQYF
TRBV6-1	once	NA	TRBJ2-5	TGTGCCAGCAGGCGGACACTGACAGAGACCCAGTACTTC	CASRRTLTETQYF
TRBV27	NA	TRBD1	TRBJ1-1	TGTGCCAGCAGGACAGGGGAGAACACTGAAGCTTTCTTT	CASRTGENTEAFF
TRBV14	NA	NA	TRBJ1-1	TGTGCCAGCAGCCAATTTGAGGTCACTGAAGCTTTCTTT	CASSQFEVTEAFF
TRBV7-9	NA	NA	TRBJ1-4	TGTGCCAGCAGCTTAGCTGGGGCTGGGGAAAAACTGTTTTTT	CASSLAGAGEKLFF
TRBV11-2	NA	TRBD1	TRBJ2-5	TGTGCCAGCAGCCCGAAACAGGGGGCAGGAGAGACCCAGTACTTC	CASSPKQGAGETQYF
TRBV5-1	NA	NA	TRBJ1-1	TGCGCCAGCAGCTTGGTTGCAGGGAACACTGAAGCTTTCTTT	CASSLVAGNTEAFF
TRBV5-1	NA	NA	TRBJ1-3	TGCGCCAGCAGCCCCGACATCGGAAACACCATATATTTT	CASSPDIGNTIYF
TRBV21-1	few	NA	TRBJ1-2	TGTGCCAGCAGACAGGGTTCCGGTGCGAGCTACACCTTC	CASRQGSGASYTF
TRBV30	NA	NA	TRBJ1-2	TGTGCCTGGAGGCCGTCAAATATTAACTATGGCTACACCTTC	CAWRPSNINYGYTF
TRBV28	NA	TRBD2	TRBJ2-7	TGTGCCAGCAGTTTATCCGGGACTAGCGGGAAGGACGAGCAGTACTTC	CASSLSGTSGKDEQYF
TRBV7-9	NA	NA	TRBJ1-1	TGTGCCAGCAGCCTAGCTCGGGTCTTCGACACTGAAGCTTTCTTT	CASSLARVFDTEAFF